This T cell receptor (beta chain) was obtained from a study of cytomegalovirus exposure and HLA in healthy donors listed by TCRdb under 2017. Regarding the complete study: A later analysis indicated that the 100 to 150 validation repertoires were generated on the platform also employed for the approximately 670 repertoires of the first cohort. The study aimed to test whether signatures of past pathogen exposure could be identified by cataloging public T cell receptors. Besides the first cohort of approximately 710 subjects, a separate validation cohort made up of 120 different subjects was used. To predict cytomegalovirus infection status, the study brought together high-throughput TCR immunosequencing, statistical association of individual TCRs with disease status, and machine learning.

Separate from the approximately 700-subject first cohort, the validation cohort of 120 subjects was the group to which the donors belonged. Library creation used the immunoSEQ multiplex PCR assay. The authors processed their data as follows. To diagnose cytomegalovirus status from the catalog of TCR beta chain sequences, a statistical classification framework was built. TCRdb carries this immuneACCESS record with in-frame sequences only. Its versions omit some clonotypes, under half of them owing to an unresolved V gene in the studies checked, with the rest unexplained. The V and J calls and the clone size are those of that table, but D and trimming were determined from the DNA. The table for this sample lists over 85,000 clones; just under 95% of them were counted only once. The top ten constitute 0.8% to 0.9% of the sample. To note about this clone: Its antigen is currently not known. The sample holds no much larger clone one base away, and base qualities are not on file.

Study-wide findings and limitations: Most TCR sequences were seen in very few donors, while some public TCRs were found in many individuals. A later analysis found that TCRs clustered in the first cohort also tended to co-occur in the 100 to 150 validation repertoires, with approximately 94% of cluster scores above 0. Cytomegalovirus status was reported to be diagnosed by the classifier with high specificity and sensitivity in both the original and validation cohorts. The validation cohort had no HLA typing available for a later analysis, so co-occurrence within that cohort was assessed over all 120 or so repertoires. In the study, around 160 TCR beta chains were listed as associated with cytomegalovirus. It was suggested by the authors that the approach could potentially be generalized to other disease states and immunological phenotypes. In vitro tests confirmed that a few of the cytomegalovirus-associated TCR beta chains recognize cytomegalovirus antigens.

The CDR3, cysteine through phenylalanine, is 14 amino acids long. Only the CDR3 DNA stays, 42 bases, in frame from base 1. Based on the germline V gene, the CDR1 and CDR2 sequences are SGDLS and YYNGEE. V loses 4 bases at its end and J loses 5 bases; junction bases beyond the gene matches: 7. This sequence originates from a woman under 30 in good health and CMV-seronegative. Sequenced: PBMCs. The sequence is built from TRBV9 and TRBJ1-2, and TRBD1 aligns with 8 junction nucleotides. In nucleotide form, the sequence is TGTGCCAGCAGCCAAGGGGACAGGAGTTATGGCTACACCTTC. Translated, it reads CASSQGDRSYGYTF.